A single T cell receptor (beta chain) is shown here with its context. Its target is unknown. Sorting produced populations that all topped 95% purity. Every bit of the isolated RNA underwent reverse transcription, so sequencing read expressed TCRB transcripts. TCRdb's copy holds only in-frame clones and misses some; the assay was immunoSEQ multiplex PCR. The sample includes 810,000 or so clones, roughly 17% of them seen just once. The data derive from a study of beta chain features in type 1 diabetes. Overall study results and limits: PCR might pick shorter templates more often, in the same way for patients and controls.

The receptor comes from a woman aged 18 to 35 in good health. The sequenced sample was naive CD4+ T cells from blood.

DNA of the CDR3: TGTGCCACCAGCAGAGGGGGTCTAAGCACAGATACGCAGTATTTT. Translated, it gives CATSRGGLSTDTQYF. J is TRBJ2-3 and V is TRBV15; D remains ambiguous. Trimming left V 1 base short and J 0 bases short, with 8 bases between. The length of the CDR3 is 15 residues. Germline V gene data show CDR1 as LNHNV and CDR2 as YYDKDF (reference sequence).